The 32 T cell receptor beta chains given below trace back to one sample, sequenced in a study of blood T cell repertoires in COVID-19. Here immunoSEQ multiplex PCR was the method, and the copy in TCRdb shows in-frame clones only, minus some. The table has about 170,000 clones, 65% to 85% seen once. The sequenced material came from PBMCs or T cells enriched from blood (not recorded which). These receptors were collected from a woman in her 50s in a cohort exposed to, infected with or recovered from COVID-19 (not recorded which).

The chain links TRBV7-3 to TRBJ2-3; D is perhaps TRBD2 (5 bases). The germline CDR1 and CDR2 sequences are SGHTA and FQGTGA. The CDR3 has 17 amino acids. V lost 2 bases to trimming and J lost 4 bases, with 19 bases between them. CDR3 in amino acids: CASSLEAGMTPSDTQYF. DNA of the CDR3: TGTGCCAGCAGCTTAGAGGCCGGGATGACTCCTTCAGATACGCAGTATTTT.

V and J are TRBV3-1 (or the pseudogene TRBV3-2) and TRBJ1-1; 7 bases agree with TRBD1. Germline V gene lookup returns CDR1 LGHDT and CDR2 YNNKEL (reference sequence). V dropped 4 bases and J dropped 0; count of bases not matched to a gene: 8. The CDR3 consists of 16 residues. CDR3 in DNA: TGTGCCAGCAGCCCCCAGGACAGGACTTTGAACACTGAAGCTTTCTTT. Its translation: CASSPQDRTLNTEAFF.

J is TRBJ1-1 and V is TRBV9; no clear D gene. CDR3 length equals 17 residues. V was pared by 3 bases and J by 5 bases, with 23 bases between. CDR1 is SGDLS, CDR2 YYNGEE, per germline. The CDR3 protein is CASSATSGEGQRTEAFF. The DNA for the CDR3 is TGTGCCAGCAGCGCCACCTCCGGGGAAGGTCAGCGGACTGAAGCTTTCTTT.

The rearrangement joins TRBV5-8 to TRBJ2-2; TRBD1 is a possible D gene (5 bases). Trimming took 1 base from V and 6 from J, leaving 7 bases between them. The germline V gene has CDR1 SGHTS and CDR2 YDEGEE. There are 13 residues in the CDR3. The CDR3 nucleotides are TGTGCCAGCAGCTTGAGGGGCGCCGGGGAGCTGTTTTTT. This gives the protein CASSLRGAGELFF.

The V and J genes are TRBV5-1 and TRBJ1-1; 7 bases fit TRBD1. The V gene's germline CDR1 is SGHRS and CDR2 YFSETQ. The J segment lost 2 bases and the V segment lost 0 bases, leaving 4 bases of the junction unmatched. The CDR3 is 15 residues long. This CDR3 reads CASSLADRSNTEAFF. The CDR3 DNA follows: TGCGCCAGCAGCTTGGCGGACAGGAGTAACACTGAAGCTTTCTTT.

The V call is TRBV10-3, the J call TRBJ2-7, with 9 bases fitting TRBD1. This CDR3 comprises 14 residues. Germline CDR1 and CDR2: ENHRY and SYGVKD. Germline trimming cut 4 bases from V and 3 bases from J; bases unmatched to any gene: 4. CDR3 nucleotide sequence: TGTGCCATCAGTGGCCCGGGACAGGGCTACGAGCAGTACTTC. This codes for CAISGPGQGYEQYF.

Written as DNA, the CDR3 is TGTGCCAGCAGTGACACTAGCGGGGGGTACAATGAGCAGTTCTTC. It codes for CASSDTSGGYNEQFF. This sequence joins TRBV6-4 and TRBJ2-1; TRBD2 matches 12 bases. J was trimmed by 4 bases and V by 2 bases; bases with no gene match: 0. The CDR3 loop spans 15 amino acids. Germline CDR1 and CDR2: MRHNA and SNTAGT.

This clone occurred a few times. This chain joins TRBV19 and TRBJ1-5; D might be TRBD1 (6 bases). The CDR3 contains 16 residues. V dropped 0 bases and J dropped 2 bases, with 11 bases sitting between them. CDR1 is LNHDA and CDR2 is SQIVND in the germline V gene (reference sequence). CDR3 loop: CASSIDGGRGNQPQHF. CDR3 nucleotide sequence: TGTGCCAGTAGTATAGACGGGGGGCGCGGCAATCAGCCCCAGCATTTT.

This chain joins TRBV24-1 and TRBJ2-3; TRBD2 might be the D (6 bases). There are 15 residues in the CDR3. Trimming took off 7 bases at V and 2 bases at J, with 15 bases between the two ends. CDR1 is KGHDR and CDR2 is SFDVKD in the germline V gene. CDR3 in DNA: TGTGCCACCAGGGGAGGCGACAGAAACACAGATACGCAGTATTTT. Translated: CATRGGDRNTDTQYF.

CDR3 DNA sequence: TGTGCCAGCAGTTTTTTGGGGGAGGCTCAGCCCCAGCATTTT. Translation: CASSFLGEAQPQHF. The chain employs TRBV28 and TRBJ1-5, with D perhaps TRBD1 (5 bases). The CDR3 length is 14 residues. V lost 3 bases and J 6 bases, leaving 12 bases between the germline ends. Germline V lookup: CDR1 MDHEN, CDR2 SYDVKM.

This chain connects TRBV28 to TRBJ1-1; the match to TRBD1 covers 8 bases. The length of the CDR3 is 14 residues. CDR1 is MDHEN and CDR2 is SYDVKM in the germline V gene. V was clipped by 3 bases and J by 9 bases; unmatched bases: 9. The CDR3 region is CASSFLGQGLQAFF. In nucleotides, the CDR3 is TGTGCCAGCAGTTTCCTTGGACAGGGCCTTCAAGCTTTCTTT.

The genes are TRBV28 and TRBJ1-5, with no clear D. The CDR3 has 12 residues. V was cut by 6 bases and J by 6 bases, with 9 bases left in between. CDR1 and CDR2 (germline): MDHEN, SYDVKM. The CDR3 reads CASSPQFQPQHF. The CDR3 coding sequence is TGTGCCAGCAGCCCCCAATTTCAGCCCCAGCATTTT. Full variable domain (remainder filled in from reference TRBV28 and TRBJ1-5): DVKVTQSSRYLVKRTGEKVFLECVQDMDHENMFWYRQDPGLGLRLIYFSYDVKMKEKGDIPEGYSVSREKKERFSLILESASTNQTSMYLCASSPQFQPQHFGDGTRLSIL.

This clone was seen just once. The rearrangement links TRBV7-8 to TRBJ2-7; 8 bases fit TRBD2. V lost 3 bases and J lost 12; bases outside the gene matches: 4. CDR1 and CDR2 (germline): SGHVS, FQNEAQ. The CDR3 is 11 amino acids. CDR3 sequence: CASSFGGVPYF. As DNA, the CDR3 is TGTGCCAGCAGCTTCGGGGGGGTTCCGTACTTC.

V gene TRBV29-1 combines with J gene TRBJ1-1; D is ambiguous. The CDR3 runs 13 residues. CDR1 SQVTM and CDR2 ANQGSEA come from the germline V gene. Trimming took 4 bases from V and 1 from J, leaving 10 bases between them. CDR3 in amino acids: CSVVSRRNTEAFF. The CDR3 bases are TGCAGCGTTGTAAGCAGGCGGAACACTGAAGCTTTCTTT.

Within the sample, this clone is medium-sized. The chain couples TRBV2 to TRBJ2-1; D may be TRBD2 (5 bases). The CDR3 spans 15 residues. CDR1 and CDR2 (germline): SNHLY, FYNNEI. V was pared by 10 bases and J by 0 bases, with 16 bases between. CDR3 protein: CATPRGKSSYNEQFF. CDR3 DNA sequence: TGTGCCACCCCCAGAGGGAAGAGCTCCTACAATGAGCAGTTCTTC. The entire variable domain, with the rest obtained from reference TRBV2 and TRBJ2-1, is as follows: EPEVTQTPSHQVTQMGQEVILRCVPISNHLYFYWYRQILGQKVEFLVSFYNNEISEKSEIFDDQFSVERPDGSNFTLKIRSTKLEDSAMYFCATPRGKSSYNEQFFGPGTRLTVL.

The J gene is TRBJ1-2, the V gene TRBV24-1; D remains unclear. The length of the CDR3 is 17 residues. The germline gives CDR1 KGHDR, CDR2 SFDVKD. The V end was cut by 2 bases, the J end by 4 bases, with 19 bases between. The CDR3 here is CATSDSRAVQEGYGYTF. In DNA form, the CDR3 reads TGTGCCACCAGTGATTCGAGGGCAGTTCAAGAGGGCTATGGCTACACCTTC.

This clone has just one count. The chain joins TRBV7-2 to TRBJ2-1, with 7 nucleotides matching TRBD1. The J segment lost 0 bases and the V segment lost 5 bases, leaving 7 bases of the junction unmatched. Germline CDR1 reads SGHTA; CDR2 reads FQGNSA. The CDR3 is 16 residues long. The CDR3 DNA reads TGTGCCAGCAGCCCGTGGGCAGGGGGCTCCTACAATGAGCAGTTCTTC. Amino acid sequence: CASSPWAGGSYNEQFF.

The J gene is TRBJ1-5, the V gene TRBV20-1, with a possible D match to TRBD1 (5 bases). This CDR3 region has 12 residues. The V end was cut by 3 bases, the J end by 9 bases, with 12 bases between. The germline gives CDR1 DFQATT, CDR2 SNEGSKA (reference sequence). CDR3 in amino acids: CSASPGLPPQHF. The CDR3 DNA reads as TGCAGTGCTAGTCCAGGGCTCCCGCCCCAGCATTTT.

This rearrangement joins TRBV11-2 to TRBJ2-1, with 7 bases aligning to TRBD2. This CDR3 region has 16 residues. Germline V CDR1 and CDR2: SGHAT, FQNNGV. The J segment lost 5 bases and the V segment lost 3 bases, leaving 10 bases of the junction unmatched. This CDR3 reads CASSFISGLLDNEQFF. DNA of the CDR3: TGTGCCAGCAGCTTCATATCGGGACTACTCGACAATGAGCAGTTCTTC.

The rearrangement links TRBV4-1 to TRBJ1-5; unclear D gene. Trimming removed 4 bases from V and 5 bases from J, with 9 bases in between. The CDR3 covers 13 residues. Germline CDR1 reads MGHRA; CDR2 reads YSYEKL. Here the CDR3 reads CASSPLPDQPQHF. The CDR3, as DNA: TGCGCCAGCAGCCCTTTACCGGATCAGCCCCAGCATTTT.

This chain connects TRBV28 to TRBJ1-6, with TRBD1 as a possible D gene (5 bases). V was pared by 3 bases and J by 4 bases, with 7 bases between. Looked up from germline, CDR1 is MDHEN and CDR2 is SYDVKM. The CDR3 sequence is 14 residues long. CDR3 residues: CASSLTEYNSPLHF. As DNA, the CDR3 is TGTGCCAGCAGTTTGACAGAATATAATTCACCCCTCCACTTT. The full variable domain, in which reference TRBV28 and TRBJ1-6 provide the parts outside the CDR3, is DVKVTQSSRYLVKRTGEKVFLECVQDMDHENMFWYRQDPGLGLRLIYFSYDVKMKEKGDIPEGYSVSREKKERFSLILESASTNQTSMYLCASSLTEYNSPLHFGNGTRLTVT.

This clone was observed a handful of times. The chain is built from TRBV5-1 and TRBJ2-5; 7 bases line up with TRBD1. The CDR3 contains 15 residues. V lost 0 bases and J lost 5; bases outside the gene matches: 7. Germline CDR1 and CDR2: SGHRS and YFSETQ. The CDR3 nucleotides are TGCGCCAGCAGCTTGGGTACAGGGGATCGGGAGACCCAGTACTTC. Translation: CASSLGTGDRETQYF. Using reference TRBV5-1 and TRBJ2-5 for the parts outside the CDR3, the full variable domain is KAGVTQTPRYLIKTRGQQVTLSCSPISGHRSVSWYQQTPGQGLQFLFEYFSETQRNKGNFPGRFSGRQFSNSRSEMNVSTLELGDSALYLCASSLGTGDRETQYFGPGTRLLVL.

The gene calls are TRBV28 and TRBJ1-1, with TRBD1 identical over 7 bases. The ends lost 2 bases at V and 1 base at J; junction bases unmatched: 4. Germline loops: CDR1 MDHEN, CDR2 SYDVKM. The length of the CDR3 is 15 residues. The CDR3 here is CASSLKDRRNTEAFF. The CDR3 DNA reads as TGTGCCAGCAGTTTAAAGGACAGGAGGAACACTGAAGCTTTCTTT. Combining the CDR3 with reference TRBV28 and TRBJ1-1 gives the whole variable domain DVKVTQSSRYLVKRTGEKVFLECVQDMDHENMFWYRQDPGLGLRLIYFSYDVKMKEKGDIPEGYSVSREKKERFSLILESASTNQTSMYLCASSLKDRRNTEAFFGQGTRLTVV.

A note on this clone: One end of the junction varies from germline; a read error may be responsible. This sequence joins TRBV28 and TRBJ2-7; D might be TRBD1 (6 bases). This CDR3 has 14 residues. In germline, CDR1 is MDHEN, CDR2 SYDVKM. CDR3 loop: CASSSDHVQGYQAF. CDR3 coding DNA: TGTGCCAGCAGTTCAGACCACGTACAGGGATACCAGGCGTTC.

The V and J genes are TRBV28 and TRBJ1-5, with TRBD1 identical over 12 bases. This CDR3 is built from 16 residues. Unmatched junction bases numbered 9, after V lost 6 bases and J lost 6 bases. CDR1 is MDHEN, CDR2 SYDVKM, per germline. The CDR3, as DNA: TGTGCCAGCAGAAAACCGGGACAGGGGGCTCGTCAGCCCCAGCATTTT. It is translated as CASRKPGQGARQPQHF.

The chain couples TRBV4-1 to TRBJ2-7; perhaps TRBD2 as D (6 bases). V lost 0 bases, J lost 6 bases, and 9 bases lay in between. CDR1 and CDR2 (germline): MGHRA, YSYEKL. The CDR3 extends over 13 amino acids. CDR3 residues: CASSQERGFEQYF. CDR3 sequence (DNA): TGCGCCAGCAGCCAAGAACGGGGGTTCGAGCAGTACTTC.

This chain joins TRBV27 and TRBJ2-3; 10 positions agree with TRBD1. V shed 4 bases, J shed 4 bases, and the junction held 5 bases outside the gene matches. CDR3 size: 15 residues. Germline V lookup: CDR1 MNHEY, CDR2 SMNVEV (reference sequence). DNA of the CDR3: TGTGCCAGCAGTTCTCGTGGGACAGGGGCAGATACGCAGTATTTT. It encodes CASSSRGTGADTQYF.

This sequence joins TRBV2 and TRBJ1-4; D remains unclear. The V end lost 7 bases, the J end lost 0 bases, and 12 bases lay between the germline ends. The CDR3 consists of 15 residues. Germline lookup yields CDR1 SNHLY and CDR2 FYNNEI. CDR3 in DNA: TGTGCCAGCACTCAAAACCGCGCAACTAATGAAAAACTGTTTTTT. This codes for CASTQNRATNEKLFF.

The chain employs TRBV25-1 and TRBJ1-1; TRBD1 agrees at 7 bases. This CDR3 has 13 amino acids. Per the germline V gene, CDR1 is MGHDK and CDR2 is SYGVNS. V lost 6 bases to trimming and J lost 10 bases; unmatched junction nucleotides: 11. Here the CDR3 DNA reads TGTGCCAGCAGCGCGGGAAGGGGGCGATTAGCTTTCTTT. Amino acid sequence: CASSAGRGRLAFF.

This clone has ten or more counts. Different DNA sequences within this sample yield the same CDR3. J is TRBJ1-2 and V is TRBV10-1, with D tentatively TRBD1 (6 bases). V lost 6 bases, J lost 4 bases, and 12 bases lay in between. Germline values: CDR1 WNHNN, CDR2 SYGVQD (reference sequence). There are 13 residues in the CDR3. The CDR3, as DNA: TGCGCCAGCAGCCCGGGGACAACCTATGGCTACACCTTC. This sequence encodes CASSPGTTYGYTF.

The chain joins TRBV7-9 to TRBJ2-2; 9 bases map to TRBD2. Germline V gene data show CDR1 as SEHNR and CDR2 as FQNEAQ (reference sequence). The CDR3 runs to 15 residues. J gave up 6 bases and V 5 bases, and 7 bases lay outside the gene matches. CDR3 bases: TGTGCCAGCAGCAGGAGCGGGAGGCTCGCCGGGGAGCTGTTTTTT. Protein: CASSRSGRLAGELFF. The whole variable domain, filled in from reference TRBV7-9 and TRBJ2-2, reads DTGVSQNPRHKITKRGQNVTFRCDPISEHNRLYWYRQTLGQGPEFLTYFQNEAQLEKSRLLSDRFSAERPKGSFSTLEIQRTEQGDSAMYLCASSRSGRLAGELFFGEGSRLTVL.

The chain is built from TRBV27 and TRBJ2-2; 11 bases are shared with TRBD2. Germline CDR1 and CDR2: MNHEY and SMNVEV (reference sequence). This CDR3 contains 15 residues. The V segment lost 6 bases and the J segment 5 bases; nucleotides outside the gene matches: 5. The CDR3 DNA sequence: TGTGCCAGCAGACTAGCGGGAGTTGAAACCGGGGAGCTGTTTTTT. Amino acid sequence: CASRLAGVETGELFF.